This T cell receptor (beta chain) is drawn from a study of shared clonotypes between healthy human individuals. Across the whole study: Three men and a couple of women, aged 18 to 49, were donors.

The assay was immunoSEQ multiplex PCR, and TCRdb's table has in-frame clones only and misses some. The sample carries approximately 1,500,000 clones, 95% to 99% recorded once. Study-wide points: Few donors limited the genetic and exposure-history diversity represented.

J was trimmed by 7 bases and V by 2 bases; bases with no gene match: 4. From germline, CDR1 is MDHEN and CDR2 SYDVKM. This CDR3 has 16 residues. Healthy adults negative for HIV, lacking recent acute infections or vaccinations, served as donors. Concerning this clone: The antigen remains unidentified.

This sequence joins TRBV28 and TRBJ2-1; TRBD2 matches 14 bases. The TCR comes from a young man in good health. The specimen was naive CD4+ T cells sorted from blood. Subset of the sample: CD45RA+ positively selected. The CDR3 loop reads CASSLQGLAGENEQFF. The CDR3 nucleotides read TGTGCCAGCAGTTTACAGGGACTAGCGGGAGAGAATGAGCAGTTCTTC.